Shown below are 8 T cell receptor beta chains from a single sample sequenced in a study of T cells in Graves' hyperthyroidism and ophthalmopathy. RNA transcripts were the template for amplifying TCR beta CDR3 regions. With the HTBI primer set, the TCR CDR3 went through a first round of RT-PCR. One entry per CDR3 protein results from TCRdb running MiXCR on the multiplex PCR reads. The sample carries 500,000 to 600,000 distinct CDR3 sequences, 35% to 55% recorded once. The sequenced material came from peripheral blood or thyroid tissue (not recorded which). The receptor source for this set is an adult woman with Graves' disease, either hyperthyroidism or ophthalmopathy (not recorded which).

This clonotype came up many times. The CDR3 spells CASSLGTALPLHF. The CDR3 coding sequence is TGTGCCAGCAGTTTAGGGACAGCTTTACCCCTCCACTTT. The gene calls are TRBV12-3 or TRBV12-4 and TRBJ1-6; D may be TRBD1 (6 bases). The V end lost 1 base, the J end lost 12 bases, and 10 bases lay between the germline ends. The CDR3 extends over 13 amino acids.

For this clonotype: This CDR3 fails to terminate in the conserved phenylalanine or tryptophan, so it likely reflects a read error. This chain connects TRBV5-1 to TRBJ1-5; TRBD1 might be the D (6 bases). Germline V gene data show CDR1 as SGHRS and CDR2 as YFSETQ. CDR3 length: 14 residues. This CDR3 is CASSQEVGGRPQHL. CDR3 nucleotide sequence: TGTGCCAGCAGCCAAGAAGTAGGGGGAAGGCCCCAGCATCTT.

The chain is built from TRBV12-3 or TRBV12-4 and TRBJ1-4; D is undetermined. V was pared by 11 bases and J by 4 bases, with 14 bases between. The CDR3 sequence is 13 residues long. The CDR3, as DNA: TGTGCCCGACGTTCAGGAGTTAATGAAAAACTGTTTTTT. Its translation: CARRSGVNEKLFF.

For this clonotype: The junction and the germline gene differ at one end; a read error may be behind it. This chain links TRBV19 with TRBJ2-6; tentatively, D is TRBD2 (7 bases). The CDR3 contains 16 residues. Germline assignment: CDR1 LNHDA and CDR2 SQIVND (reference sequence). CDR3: CASSIRGASGTYVPTF. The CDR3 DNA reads TGTGCCAGTAGTATCCGGGGGGCTAGCGGTACCTACGTCCCGACTTTC.

The CDR3 loop reads CASSLAGTSGTGEQYF. As DNA, the CDR3 is TGTGCCAGCAGCTTAGCGGGGACTAGCGGGACGGGCGAGCAGTACTTC. V gene TRBV7-2 combines with J gene TRBJ2-7; 13 nucleotides align to TRBD2. Germline CDR1 is SGHTA and CDR2 is FQGNSA. CDR3 length equals 16 residues. V trimming: 0 bases; J trimming: 6 bases; junction bases outside the gene matches: 5.

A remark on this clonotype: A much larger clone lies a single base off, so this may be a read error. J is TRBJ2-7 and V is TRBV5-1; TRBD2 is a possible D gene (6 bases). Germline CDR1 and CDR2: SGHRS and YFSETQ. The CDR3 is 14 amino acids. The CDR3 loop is CASSRFAGSYGQYF. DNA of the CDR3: TGCGCCAGCTCCCGGTTCGCGGGGTCCTACGGGCAGTACTTC.

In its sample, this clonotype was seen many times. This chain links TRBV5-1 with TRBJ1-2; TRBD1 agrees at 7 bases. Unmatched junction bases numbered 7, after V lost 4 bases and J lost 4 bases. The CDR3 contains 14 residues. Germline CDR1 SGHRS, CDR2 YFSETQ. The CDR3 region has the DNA TGCGCCAGCAGCCGTAACCGGGACAGCTATGGCTACACCTTC. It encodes CASSRNRDSYGYTF.

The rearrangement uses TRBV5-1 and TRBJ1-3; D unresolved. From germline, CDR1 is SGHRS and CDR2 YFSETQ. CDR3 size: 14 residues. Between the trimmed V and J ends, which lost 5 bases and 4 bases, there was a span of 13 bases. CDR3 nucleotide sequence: TGCGCCAGCAGACGAACCGAGGGCGGAAACACCATATATTTT. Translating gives CASRRTEGGNTIYF.